These 10 T cell receptor beta chains were all obtained from the same sample, sequenced in a study of cytomegalovirus exposure and HLA in healthy donors. It was with 60 Vbeta and 13 Jbeta primers that the PCR ran. Clones were read by immunoSEQ multiplex PCR, and TCRdb kept only the in-frame ones, dropping some. The sample records roughly 150,000 clones, around 75% being singletons. Sequenced sample: PBMCs. Every receptor here comes from a female donor in good health and CMV-seronegative.

The V and J genes are TRBV6-5 and TRBJ1-1, with 8 bases fitting TRBD1. Trimming removed 6 bases from V and 7 bases from J; junction bases left unmatched: 10. The CDR3 sequence is 14 residues long. Germline CDR1 is MNHEY and CDR2 is SVGAGI. The CDR3 nucleotides read TGTGCCAGCAGGATCCGGACAGGGACGGTTGAAGCTTTCTTT. It encodes CASRIRTGTVEAFF.

The chain is built from TRBV30 and TRBJ2-1, with 9 bases that match TRBD2. This CDR3 region has 13 residues. Germline CDR1 and CDR2: GTSNPN and SVGIG (reference sequence). V lost 8 bases, J lost 6 bases, and 8 bases stayed unmatched. The CDR3 DNA follows: TGTGCCATAGGGCGGGGGGGTGGCAATGAGCAGTTCTTC. Translating gives CAIGRGGGNEQFF.

J is TRBJ2-3 and V is TRBV15; D may be TRBD2 (5 bases). V lost 5 bases to trimming and J lost 4 bases, with 19 bases between them. The CDR3 has 16 residues. CDR1 is LNHNV, CDR2 YYDKDF, per germline (reference sequence). The CDR3 nucleotides are TGTGCCACCAGCCTTCGGGTCGGGGAGATAGCAGATACGCAGTATTTT. As protein: CATSLRVGEIADTQYF. The variable domain in full, with the rest retrieved from reference TRBV15 and TRBJ2-3, is DAMVIQNPRYQVTQFGKPVTLSCSQTLNHNVMYWYQQKSSQAPKLLFHYYDKDFNNEADTPDNFQSRRPNTSFCFLDIRSPGLGDTAMYLCATSLRVGEIADTQYFGPGTRLTVL.

The CDR3 loop reads CASSLVFGPTEAFF. In DNA, the CDR3 is TGTGCCAGCAGCTTAGTATTTGGGCCCACTGAAGCTTTCTTT. The V gene is TRBV7-2, the J gene TRBJ1-1; D is undetermined. V was cut by 1 base and J by 4 bases, with 10 bases left in between. This CDR3 region has 14 residues. Germline loops: CDR1 SGHTA, CDR2 FQGNSA.

The gene calls are TRBV2 and TRBJ2-1; D possibly corresponds to TRBD2 (7 bases). Per the germline V gene, CDR1 is SNHLY and CDR2 is FYNNEI. CDR3 size: 13 residues. The V end lost 4 bases, the J end lost 12 bases, and 16 bases lay between the germline ends. CDR3 sequence reads: CASSGFGGLGQFF. CDR3 bases: TGTGCCAGCAGTGGGTTCGGGGGGCTCGGGCAGTTCTTC.

The rearrangement links TRBV30 to TRBJ1-5; maybe TRBD1 (6 bases). The length of the CDR3 is 13 residues. With 1 base removed from V and 5 bases from J, the gap between germline ends came to 9 bases. In germline, CDR1 is GTSNPN, CDR2 SVGIG (reference sequence). In DNA, the CDR3 is TGTGCCTGGAGTGAACAGGGTCATCAGCCCCAGCATTTT. This sequence encodes CAWSEQGHQPQHF.

The J gene is TRBJ2-7, the V gene TRBV7-2; D is undetermined. This CDR3 spans 12 amino acids. V was clipped by 2 bases and J by 3 bases, with 5 bases between them. Germline V CDR1 and CDR2: SGHTA, FQGNSA. The CDR3 region has the DNA TGTGCCAGCAGCTTATCCCGCTACGAGCAGTACTTC. Translated, it gives CASSLSRYEQYF. Full variable domain (missing parts from reference TRBV7-2 and TRBJ2-7): GAGVSQSPSNKVTEKGKDVELRCDPISGHTALYWYRQSLGQGLEFLIYFQGNSAPDKSGLPSDRFSAERTGGSVSTLTIQRTQQEDSAVYLCASSLSRYEQYFGPGTRLTVT.

This chain links TRBV28 with TRBJ1-5, with D tentatively TRBD1 (5 bases). There are 15 residues in the CDR3. V dropped 7 bases and J dropped 0 bases, with 13 bases sitting between them. Germline-derived CDR1 and CDR2 are MDHEN and SYDVKM. In DNA form, the CDR3 reads TGTGCCAGCACTCATTTGACAGCTAGCAATCAGCCCCAGCATTTT. It yields the protein CASTHLTASNQPQHF.

The rearrangement links TRBV27 to TRBJ2-3; tentatively, D is TRBD2 (6 bases). The ends were cut back, 3 bases at V and 2 bases at J, with 9 bases in the middle. CDR1 and CDR2 (germline): MNHEY, SMNVEV (reference sequence). The CDR3 totals 14 residues. CDR3: CASSFSGYTDTQYF. DNA of the CDR3: TGTGCCAGCAGTTTTAGCGGATACACAGATACGCAGTATTTT.

This clone has more than one count but fewer than ten. This chain links TRBV5-1 with TRBJ1-4, with D possibly being TRBD1 (6 bases). Germline values: CDR1 SGHRS, CDR2 YFSETQ. This CDR3 is built from 15 residues. With 4 bases removed from V and 8 bases from J, the gap between germline ends came to 18 bases. CDR3 coding DNA: TGCGCCAGCAGCGGGGGGACTAGGGGGGAAGAAAAACTGTTTTTT. Protein: CASSGGTRGEEKLFF.